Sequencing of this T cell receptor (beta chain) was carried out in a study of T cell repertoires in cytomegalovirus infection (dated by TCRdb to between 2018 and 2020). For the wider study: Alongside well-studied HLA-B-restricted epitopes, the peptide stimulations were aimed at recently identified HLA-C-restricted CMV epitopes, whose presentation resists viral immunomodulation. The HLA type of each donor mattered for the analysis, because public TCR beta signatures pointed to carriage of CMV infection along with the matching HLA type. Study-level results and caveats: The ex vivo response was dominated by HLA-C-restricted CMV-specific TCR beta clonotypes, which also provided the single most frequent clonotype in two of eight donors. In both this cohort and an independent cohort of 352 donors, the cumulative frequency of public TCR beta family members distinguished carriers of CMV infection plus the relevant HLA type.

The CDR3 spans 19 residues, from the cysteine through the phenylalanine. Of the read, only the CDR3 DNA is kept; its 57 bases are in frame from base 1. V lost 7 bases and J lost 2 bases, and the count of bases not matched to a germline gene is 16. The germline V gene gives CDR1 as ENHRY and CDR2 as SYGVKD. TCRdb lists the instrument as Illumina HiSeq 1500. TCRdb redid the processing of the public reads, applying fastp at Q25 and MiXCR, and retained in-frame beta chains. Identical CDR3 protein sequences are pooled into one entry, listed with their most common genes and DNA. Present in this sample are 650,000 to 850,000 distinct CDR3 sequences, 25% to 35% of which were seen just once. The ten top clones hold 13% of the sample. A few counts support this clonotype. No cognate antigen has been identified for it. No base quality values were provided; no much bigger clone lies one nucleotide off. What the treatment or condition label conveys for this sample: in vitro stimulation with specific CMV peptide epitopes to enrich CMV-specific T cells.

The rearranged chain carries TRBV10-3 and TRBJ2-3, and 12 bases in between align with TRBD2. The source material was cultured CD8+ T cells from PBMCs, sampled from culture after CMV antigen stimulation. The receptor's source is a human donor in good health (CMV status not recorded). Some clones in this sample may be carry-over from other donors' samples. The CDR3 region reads CAIKRRLAGARDHTDTQYF. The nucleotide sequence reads TGTGCCATCAAAAGGAGACTAGCGGGGGCCAGAGACCACACAGATACGCAGTATTTT.